Following are 30 T cell receptor beta chains from one sample sequenced in a study of cytomegalovirus exposure and HLA in healthy donors. Use of 60 Vbeta and 13 Jbeta primers characterized the PCR. TCRdb's table, derived via immunoSEQ multiplex PCR, lists solely in-frame clones and lacks some. The sample holds around 97,000 clones, around two thirds seen once. The sequenced material came from PBMCs. Every receptor here comes from a woman in her fifties or sixties in good health and CMV-seronegative.

The chain joins TRBV4-2 to TRBJ2-7; 7 bases map to TRBD2. The germline gives CDR1 LGHNA, CDR2 YNFKEQ. J lost 1 base, V lost 0 bases, and 3 bases had no gene match. The CDR3 has 15 residues. CDR3 coding DNA: TGTGCCAGCAGCCAAGAGGGAGCGGGGTCCTACGAGCAGTACTTC. As protein: CASSQEGAGSYEQYF.

V and J are TRBV6-6 and TRBJ2-1; D remains unclear. Germline V gives CDR1 MNHNY, CDR2 SVGAGI (reference sequence). V was shortened by 5 bases and J by 7 bases, with 18 bases between the two germline ends. The CDR3 spans 15 residues. The CDR3 nucleotides read TGTGCCAGCAGTCACCCACTTAAAACTACTAATGAGCAGTTCTTC. This translates into CASSHPLKTTNEQFF.

V is TRBV11-2 and J is TRBJ2-1; 10 bases map to TRBD2. This CDR3 has 15 residues. In germline, CDR1 is SGHAT, CDR2 FQNNGV. J was trimmed by 8 bases and V by 3 bases; bases with no gene match: 7. Written as DNA, the CDR3 is TGTGCCAGCAGCTTGGGACTAGCGCCGAGCGATGAGCAGTTCTTC. Its translation: CASSLGLAPSDEQFF.

The V gene is TRBV5-1, the J gene TRBJ2-3; TRBD2 might be the D (5 bases). CDR3 length: 16 amino acids. Germline assignment: CDR1 SGHRS and CDR2 YFSETQ. The ends were cut back, 4 bases at V and 0 bases at J, with 15 bases in the middle. For the CDR3, the DNA is TGCGCCAGCAGCAATCGGACTTTTGGGAGCACAGATACGCAGTATTTT. Translation: CASSNRTFGSTDTQYF.

V gene TRBV5-1 combines with J gene TRBJ2-7, with TRBD2 matching 7 bases. Per germline, CDR1 SGHRS and CDR2 YFSETQ. The length of the CDR3 is 15 residues. V lost 0 bases, J lost 1 base, and 4 bases stayed unmatched. CDR3 bases: TGCGCCAGCAGCTTGGGCCCTAGCGGATCCTACGAGCAGTACTTC. This sequence encodes CASSLGPSGSYEQYF.

The chain recombines TRBV6-4 with TRBJ1-2; D unclear. The CDR3 contains 14 residues. Deletions cut 2 bases from V and 4 bases from J, with 11 bases between. Germline-derived CDR1 and CDR2 are MRHNA and SNTAGT. DNA for the CDR3: TGTGCCAGCAGTGACCGCTTCGGTCCCTATGGCTACACCTTC. This encodes CASSDRFGPYGYTF.

This chain connects TRBV5-1 to TRBJ2-2; no reliable D call. V lost 1 base and J lost 0, with 13 bases in between. The V gene's germline CDR1 is SGHRS and CDR2 YFSETQ. The CDR3 is made up of 17 amino acids. DNA for the CDR3: TGCGCCAGCAGCTTGATAGTTGCTTATGCGAACACCGGGGAGCTGTTTTTT. Its protein product is CASSLIVAYANTGELFF.

This chain uses TRBV27 with TRBJ1-1; perhaps TRBD1 as D (6 bases). CDR1 MNHEY and CDR2 SMNVEV come from the germline V gene (reference sequence). V lost 6 bases, J lost 8 bases, and 10 bases lay in between. The CDR3 consists of 11 residues. CDR3 bases: TGTGCCAGCAGCGGACAGCGCGAAGCTTTCTTT. This sequence encodes CASSGQREAFF.

The chain has TRBV19 and TRBJ1-5; possibly TRBD1 for D (6 bases). The germline V gene encodes CDR1 LNHDA and CDR2 SQIVND (reference sequence). CDR3 size: 14 residues. The V gene lost 3 bases and the J gene lost 5 bases, with 11 bases spanning the gap. CDR3 DNA: TGTGCCAGTAGTATTTGGGACATCGATCAGCCCCAGCATTTT. It is translated as CASSIWDIDQPQHF.

This rearrangement joins TRBV5-4 to TRBJ2-7; TRBD1 matches at 8 bases. The CDR3 contains 14 residues. Per germline, CDR1 SGHNT and CDR2 YYREEE (reference sequence). CDR3 in amino acids: CAMRQGTNSYEQYF. The CDR3 DNA is TGTGCGATGCGACAGGGGACAAACTCCTACGAGCAGTACTTC.

V and J are TRBV4-1 and TRBJ2-7; no clear D. Germline V CDR1 and CDR2: MGHRA, YSYEKL. The CDR3 covers 13 residues. Trimming stripped 1 base from V and 2 bases from J, with 6 bases between. CDR3 coding DNA: TGCGCCAGCAGCCAAGCGAGTCCCTACGAGCAGTACTTC. Translation: CASSQASPYEQYF.

J is TRBJ2-1 and V is TRBV6-4, with 12 bases aligning to TRBD2. The CDR3 runs to 19 residues. Germline CDR1 MRHNA, CDR2 SNTAGT. The J segment lost 1 base and the V segment lost 4 bases, leaving 11 bases of the junction unmatched. The DNA for the CDR3 is TGTGCCAGCAGTGCCCGGGGGTACCTAGCGGGGGGGTCCTACAATGAGCAGTTCTTC. Amino acid sequence: CASSARGYLAGGSYNEQFF.

The V gene is TRBV4-1, the J gene TRBJ2-1; 10 positions agree with TRBD2. The CDR3 has 15 amino acids. The germline V gene has CDR1 MGHRA and CDR2 YSYEKL. V gave up 1 base and J gave up 12 bases; unmatched junction bases: 9. CDR3 in DNA: TGCGCCAGCAGCCAAGGTCGTAGCGGGGGGCTTCGGCAGTTCTTC. As protein: CASSQGRSGGLRQFF.

This chain links TRBV4-1 with TRBJ2-6; TRBD2 might be the D (6 bases). Germline values: CDR1 MGHRA, CDR2 YSYEKL. This CDR3 contains 18 residues. V was clipped by 0 bases and J by 0 bases, with 12 bases between them. Written as DNA, the CDR3 is TGCGCCAGCAGCCAAGACTGGGACTCCTACTCTGGGGCCAACGTCCTGACTTTC. Translated, it gives CASSQDWDSYSGANVLTF.

V and J are TRBV15 and TRBJ1-6; D is undetermined. Trimming took off 1 base at V and 4 bases at J, with 5 bases between the two ends. The germline V gene encodes CDR1 LNHNV and CDR2 YYDKDF (reference sequence). This CDR3 region has 14 residues. The CDR3 loop is CATSRGGYNSPLHF. CDR3 DNA: TGTGCCACCAGCAGAGGAGGGTATAATTCACCCCTCCACTTT.

This clone has more than one count but fewer than ten. The chain combines TRBV13 with TRBJ2-3, with D possibly TRBD2 on 5 matching bases. V was pared by 10 bases and J by 3 bases, with 11 bases between. Germline V lookup: CDR1 PRHDT, CDR2 FYEKMQ (reference sequence). This CDR3 has 12 amino acids. The CDR3 spells CATALGTDTQYF. CDR3 bases: TGTGCCACCGCACTAGGTACAGATACGCAGTATTTT.

J is TRBJ1-6 and V is TRBV7-2; no clear D. Germline V gives CDR1 SGHTA, CDR2 FQGNSA. There are 16 residues in the CDR3. The V end was cut by 5 bases, the J end by 0 bases, with 11 bases between. CDR3 sequence (DNA): TGTGCCAGCAGCCCTAGAGGGAGCTCCTATAATTCACCCCTCCACTTT. Protein sequence: CASSPRGSSYNSPLHF.

This clone has just a few counts. The CDR3 reads CASSERGTVNQPQHF. DNA of the CDR3: TGTGCCAGCAGTGAAAGGGGGACAGTTAATCAGCCCCAGCATTTT. The chain couples TRBV2 to TRBJ1-5; 7 nucleotides line up with TRBD1. Germline V lookup: CDR1 SNHLY, CDR2 FYNNEI. The length of the CDR3 is 15 residues. J lost 4 bases, V lost 2 bases, and 5 bases had no gene match.

This clone has only a few counts. The chain uses TRBV5-1 and TRBJ1-6; D gene uncertain. This CDR3 region has 17 residues. CDR1 and CDR2 from the germline V gene are SGHRS and YFSETQ. V was shortened by 3 bases and J by 0 bases, with 13 bases between the two germline ends. In nucleotides, the CDR3 is TGCGCCAGCAGCTCAGCAGCGGCGGGCTCCTATAATTCACCCCTCCACTTT. Translating gives CASSSAAAGSYNSPLHF.

This chain links TRBV14 with TRBJ2-3, with D possibly being TRBD2 (7 bases). Between the trimmed V and J ends, which lost 1 base and 3 bases, there was a span of 14 bases. The CDR3 sequence is 16 residues long. The germline CDR1 and CDR2 sequences are SGHDN and FVKESK. Here the CDR3 reads CASSQVGGARTDTQYF. CDR3 DNA sequence: TGTGCCAGCAGCCAAGTGGGGGGGGCGCGGACAGATACGCAGTATTTT.

The chain is built from TRBV4-3 and TRBJ1-2; D perhaps matches TRBD1 (6 bases). Between the trimmed V and J ends, which lost 2 bases and 4 bases, there was a span of 17 bases. There are 16 residues in the CDR3. Germline assignment: CDR1 LGHNA and CDR2 YSLEER. The CDR3 here is CASSQTDSPDIYGYTF. DNA of the CDR3: TGCGCCAGCAGCCAAACGGACAGTCCTGACATCTATGGCTACACCTTC.

This clone was detected a few times. This chain joins TRBV28 and TRBJ1-5; TRBD1 agrees at 8 bases. J was trimmed by 5 bases and V by 1 base; bases with no gene match: 10. The CDR3 has 17 residues. In germline, CDR1 is MDHEN, CDR2 SYDVKM. CDR3 coding DNA: TGTGCCAGCAGTTTATATCCAGGGGGCTTGGCCGATCAGCCCCAGCATTTT. Translation: CASSLYPGGLADQPQHF.

This sequence joins TRBV27 and TRBJ2-7; perhaps TRBD1 as D (6 bases). Trimming left V 5 bases short and J 2 bases short, with 13 bases between. Germline lookup yields CDR1 MNHEY and CDR2 SMNVEV (reference sequence). This CDR3 has 14 residues. The CDR3 sequence: CASSRTGWAYEQYF. The CDR3 DNA follows: TGTGCCAGCAGTCGAACAGGGTGGGCCTACGAGCAGTACTTC.

V is TRBV5-1 and J is TRBJ2-1; 8 positions agree with TRBD1. This CDR3 is built from 16 residues. Losses at the gene ends were 0 bases for V and 6 bases for J; bases not matched to a gene: 8. From germline, CDR1 is SGHRS and CDR2 YFSETQ. CDR3 DNA sequence: TGCGCCAGCAGCTTGGTATCACAGGGGGTCGGCAATGAGCAGTTCTTC. Amino acid sequence: CASSLVSQGVGNEQFF.

This chain connects TRBV2 to TRBJ2-7; weak D call: TRBD1 (5 bases). The CDR3 consists of 14 residues. Looked up from germline, CDR1 is SNHLY and CDR2 is FYNNEI. Trimming left V 5 bases short and J 7 bases short, with 18 bases between. In DNA form, the CDR3 reads TGTGCCAGCAGTCAGACAGCTATTCTACGGGAGCAGTACTTC. It translates to CASSQTAILREQYF.

This chain uses TRBV5-1 with TRBJ2-3, with 10 positions matching TRBD2. Germline CDR1 is SGHRS and CDR2 is YFSETQ. After removal of 0 bases from V and 8 bases from J, the junction contained 9 bases not matched to a gene. This CDR3 has 16 amino acids. CDR3 nucleotide sequence: TGCGCCAGCAGCTTGGCCGCAAGCGGGGGGGCTAGTACGCAGTATTTT. It codes for CASSLAASGGASTQYF.

The chain is built from TRBV5-4 and TRBJ1-4; the D is unclear. CDR3 length: 15 residues. V lost 0 bases to trimming and J lost 4 bases, with 10 bases between them. Germline CDR1 SGHNT, CDR2 YYREEE (reference sequence). CDR3 region: CASSLVDGDNEKLFF. Here the CDR3 DNA reads TGTGCCAGCAGCTTGGTTGACGGGGATAATGAAAAACTGTTTTTT.

This rearrangement joins TRBV6-6 to TRBJ2-7; TRBD1 agrees at 9 bases. CDR3 length equals 15 residues. CDR1 MNHNY and CDR2 SVGAGI come from the germline V gene (reference sequence). V gave up 0 bases and J gave up 1 base; unmatched junction bases: 1. CDR3 bases: TGTGCCAGCAGTTACTCGGGGACAGGGTCCTACGAGCAGTACTTC. Protein sequence: CASSYSGTGSYEQYF.

This clone was counted between two and nine times. The chain has TRBV6-5 and TRBJ1-4, with 9 bases lining up with TRBD1. Germline CDR1 and CDR2: MNHEY and SVGAGI. There are 15 residues in the CDR3. Trimming at V came to 4 bases and at J to 7 bases, leaving 7 bases not matched to a gene. CDR3 nucleotides: TGTGCCAGCAGTTCCACAGGGGGCCCTGGTGAAAAACTGTTTTTT. As protein: CASSSTGGPGEKLFF.

This clone showed up just a few times. The gene calls are TRBV5-1 and TRBJ2-2; tentatively, D is TRBD1 (6 bases). The CDR3 is made up of 15 amino acids. Germline V gene sequence: CDR1 SGHRS, CDR2 YFSETQ. V dropped 4 bases and J dropped 2 bases, with 12 bases sitting between them. The CDR3 sequence: CASSPGTPNTGELFF. In nucleotides, the CDR3 is TGCGCCAGCAGCCCCGGGACACCTAACACCGGGGAGCTGTTTTTT.